These 8 T cell receptor beta chains were all obtained from the same sample, sequenced in a study of PD-1 blockade in classical Hodgkin lymphoma. TCRdb's table, derived via immunoSEQ multiplex PCR, lists solely in-frame clones and lacks some. The sample contains 35,000 to 45,000 clones, about 65% of which appear only once. There was relapse after autologous stem cell transplantation in every patient, and there was variation in brentuximab vedotin exposure. Sequencing was performed on peripheral blood mononuclear cells (PBMCs), taken before the second cycle of nivolumab. The receptors were sampled from a human donor with classical Hodgkin lymphoma.

The J gene is TRBJ1-2, the V gene TRBV4-2, with 7 bases identical to TRBD1. Per the germline V gene, CDR1 is LGHNA and CDR2 is YNFKEQ. The ends lost 0 bases at V and 2 bases at J; junction bases unmatched: 3. The CDR3 runs to 15 residues. CDR3 amino acids: CASSQDQGGNYGYTF. In DNA form, the CDR3 reads TGTGCCAGCAGCCAAGATCAGGGGGGCAACTATGGCTACACCTTC.

The genes are TRBV10-1 and TRBJ2-7; the D is unclear. With 6 bases removed from V and 5 bases from J, the gap between germline ends came to 11 bases. CDR3 length: 12 amino acids. Germline lookup yields CDR1 WNHNN and CDR2 SYGVQD (reference sequence). CDR3 residues: CASREHLNEQYF. The CDR3 DNA is TGCGCCAGCAGGGAACATTTAAACGAGCAGTACTTC.

The chain is built from TRBV28 and TRBJ1-1; tentatively, D is TRBD1 (6 bases). V was shortened by 10 bases and J by 1 base, with 16 bases between the two germline ends. Per germline, CDR1 MDHEN and CDR2 SYDVKM. The CDR3 runs to 14 residues. The CDR3 here is CAIGATGGNTEAFF. CDR3 nucleotide sequence: TGTGCCATCGGCGCGACAGGCGGGAACACTGAAGCTTTCTTT.

In its sample, this clone was seen a few times. The chain recombines TRBV5-1 with TRBJ2-6; D gene unclear. There are 16 residues in the CDR3. With 4 bases removed from V and 2 bases from J, the gap between germline ends came to 13 bases. Germline-derived CDR1 and CDR2 are SGHRS and YFSETQ. The CDR3 sequence: CASSPLGNPGANVLTF. The CDR3 coding sequence is TGCGCCAGCAGCCCCTTGGGGAACCCTGGGGCCAACGTCCTGACTTTC.

Remarks on this clone: Other DNA sequences in this specimen translate into the identical CDR3. J is TRBJ1-1 and V is TRBV5-8, with D possibly being TRBD1 (5 bases). Germline lookup yields CDR1 SGHTS and CDR2 YDEGEE. This CDR3 has 14 residues. Trimming left V 0 bases short and J 5 bases short, with 11 bases between. In DNA form, the CDR3 reads TGTGCCAGCAGCTTGGTAAGGGGTTTGACTGAAGCTTTCTTT. It translates to CASSLVRGLTEAFF.

The chain joins TRBV30 to TRBJ2-1; unclear D gene. Trimming took 3 bases from V and 6 from J, leaving 9 bases between them. Germline V gene sequence: CDR1 GTSNPN, CDR2 SVGIG (reference sequence). This CDR3 comprises 12 residues. The CDR3 protein is CAWSPMGNEQFF. CDR3 in DNA: TGTGCCTGGAGCCCCATGGGCAATGAGCAGTTCTTC.

J is TRBJ1-1 and V is TRBV5-1; unclear D gene. Trimming stripped 6 bases from V and 11 bases from J, with 14 bases between. The CDR3 totals 11 residues. The germline V gene has CDR1 SGHRS and CDR2 YFSETQ. CDR3 coding DNA: TGCGCCAGCACAGGCAGTATCCTCGCTTTCTTT. Translation: CASTGSILAFF.

The chain is built from TRBV6-5 and TRBJ2-3; D might be TRBD1 or TRBD2, each matching 5 bases. CDR1 and CDR2 (germline): MNHEY, SVGAGI. The germline V and J ends were trimmed by 6 bases and 0 bases, with 7 bases remaining between them. The CDR3 runs to 13 residues. The CDR3 DNA reads TGTGCCAGCAGCCGGGACAGCACAGATACGCAGTATTTT. This gives the protein CASSRDSTDTQYF.